These 32 T cell receptor beta chains came from one sample sequenced in a study of blood T cell repertoires in COVID-19 (TCRdb year 2020). The library was prepared using the immunoSEQ multiplex PCR assay. TCRdb took this table from immuneACCESS and kept in-frame rearrangements with V and J called. Such tables lack part of the clones; where checked against another copy, unresolved V genes explain under half of the gap, and the rest is unexplained. Recorded for this sample are tens of thousands of clones; around 84% of them occurred a single time. The ten biggest clones cover roughly 8% of the sample. Sequenced material: peripheral blood. These receptors all come from a man older than 75 with active or convalescent COVID-19.

This clone occurred once. As DNA, the CDR3 is TGTGCCAGCAGCGTAGCTGCGGGAGGGCCTAATGAGCAGTTCTTC. This gives the protein CASSVAAGGPNEQFF. This rearrangement joins TRBV9 to TRBJ2-1, with 9 bases fitting TRBD2. The V and J ends lost 0 bases and 7 bases, in that order; junction bases with no gene match: 5. The CDR3 covers 15 residues. Germline lookup yields CDR1 SGDLS and CDR2 YYNGEE.

J is TRBJ1-1 and V is TRBV19; D not resolved. The CDR3 has 16 amino acids. The V gene lost 4 bases and the J gene lost 1 base, with 16 bases spanning the gap. The V gene's germline CDR1 is LNHDA and CDR2 SQIVND (reference sequence). The CDR3 DNA follows: TGTGCCAGTAGTACCCCCCCGGCGGCGAAGAACACTGAAGCTTTCTTT. Its protein is CASSTPPAAKNTEAFF.

This clone was seen just once. This rearrangement joins TRBV9 to TRBJ1-1; D is ambiguous. The CDR3 is 16 amino acids. Germline V lookup: CDR1 SGDLS, CDR2 YYNGEE. Trimming took 4 bases from V and 2 from J, leaving 18 bases between them. The CDR3 DNA follows: TGTGCCAGCAGCTCCTTTGGGAGAGGAGAAAACACTGAAGCTTTCTTT. Protein product: CASSSFGRGENTEAFF.

This chain links TRBV4-2 with TRBJ2-5, with 11 bases fitting TRBD2. The CDR3 is made up of 16 amino acids. V was pared by 4 bases and J by 3 bases, with 7 bases of the junction left unmatched. Germline assignment: CDR1 LGHNA and CDR2 YNFKEQ. The CDR3 DNA is TGTGCCAGCAGCCCCTATAGCGGGGGGGCGAAAGAGACCCAGTACTTC. It codes for CASSPYSGGAKETQYF.

There are a few counts of this clone. The chain joins TRBV7-2 to TRBJ1-4; 10 nucleotides match TRBD1. With 5 bases clipped from V and 4 bases from J, the junction kept 1 base outside the gene matches. Per germline, CDR1 SGHTA and CDR2 FQGNSA. The CDR3 length is 14 residues. The CDR3 protein is CASSRDRGNEKLFF. CDR3 nucleotide sequence: TGTGCCAGCAGCCGGGACAGGGGTAATGAAAAACTGTTTTTT.

The chain links TRBV6-5 to TRBJ2-7, with TRBD2 identical over 7 bases. Germline V gene sequence: CDR1 MNHEY, CDR2 SVGAGI. Trimming removed 6 bases from V and 2 bases from J; junction bases left unmatched: 4. The CDR3 totals 13 residues. The CDR3 sequence: CASRASGTYEQYV. For the CDR3, the DNA is TGTGCCAGCAGGGCTAGCGGTACCTACGAGCAGTACGTC.

V and J are TRBV15 and TRBJ2-1, with D possibly being TRBD2 (6 bases). The V and J ends lost 5 bases and 0 bases respectively, with 8 bases between them. The CDR3 sequence is 14 residues long. Germline lookup yields CDR1 LNHNV and CDR2 YYDKDF (reference sequence). The CDR3 DNA follows: TGTGCCACCAGCCGAGCGGGCTCCTACAATGAGCAGTTCTTC. Translating gives CATSRAGSYNEQFF.

V and J are TRBV5-5 and TRBJ1-5; the D is unclear. V shed 7 bases and J shed 7 bases, with 21 bases lying between them. The CDR3 extends over 15 amino acids. Per germline, CDR1 SGHKS and CDR2 YYEKEE (reference sequence). The CDR3: CASGLSVGSGQPQHF. The CDR3 region has the DNA TGTGCCAGCGGACTCTCTGTAGGGAGTGGCCAGCCCCAGCATTTT.

V gene TRBV28 combines with J gene TRBJ1-2, with 7 bases that match TRBD1. The CDR3 contains 15 residues. The V segment lost 5 bases and the J segment 2 bases; nucleotides outside the gene matches: 8. Germline values: CDR1 MDHEN, CDR2 SYDVKM. CDR3 in DNA: TGTGCCAGCAGTGTTTCCGGGACAGAGAACTATGGCTACACCTTC. It yields the protein CASSVSGTENYGYTF.

This chain connects TRBV5-1 to TRBJ1-1; D might be TRBD1 (6 bases). The CDR3 covers 12 residues. Germline V gene lookup returns CDR1 SGHRS and CDR2 YFSETQ. Trimming took off 4 bases at V and 6 bases at J, with 10 bases between the two ends. The CDR3 DNA reads as TGCGCCAGCAGCACAGACAGGTCTGAAGCTTTCTTT. As protein: CASSTDRSEAFF.

The J gene is TRBJ1-6, the V gene TRBV5-1, with 7 bases fitting TRBD1. The V segment lost 2 bases and the J segment 6 bases; nucleotides outside the gene matches: 11. The CDR3 sequence is 17 residues long. Looked up from germline, CDR1 is SGHRS and CDR2 is YFSETQ. The CDR3 loop reads CASSLDTGTARNSPLHF. The CDR3 bases are TGCGCCAGCAGCTTAGATACCGGGACAGCCCGTAATTCACCCCTCCACTTT.

This clone was counted once. This chain uses TRBV18 with TRBJ2-1; a possible D gene is TRBD2 (7 bases). The germline CDR1 and CDR2 sequences are KGHSH and LQKENI. Trimming took 2 bases from V and 4 from J, leaving 15 bases between them. This CDR3 has 16 residues. The DNA of the CDR3 is TGTGCCAGCTCACCATTTGGGGGGGGCGGTTACAATGAGCAGTTCTTC. Amino acids: CASSPFGGGGYNEQFF.

This clone was observed a few times. Here the CDR3 reads CASSRVLAGDEQYV. The CDR3 DNA reads as TGTGCCAGCAGCCGTGTTCTAGCGGGAGACGAGCAGTACGTC. This chain uses TRBV11-2 with TRBJ2-7, with TRBD2 matching over 10 bases. Germline assignment: CDR1 SGHAT and CDR2 FQNNGV. The trim removed 5 bases at V and 5 bases at J, leaving 6 bases unmatched. There are 14 residues in the CDR3.

The gene calls are TRBV6-5 and TRBJ2-3, with 12 bases matching TRBD2. The germline V gene encodes CDR1 MNHEY and CDR2 SVGAGI. V trimming: 2 bases; J trimming: 8 bases; junction bases outside the gene matches: 5. CDR3 length: 15 amino acids. The CDR3 DNA reads TGTGCCAGCAGTTACGCCTCTAGCGGGGGGGGTACGCAGTATTTT. Protein product: CASSYASSGGGTQYF.

This clone was recorded once. V is TRBV3-1 (or the pseudogene TRBV3-2) and J is TRBJ1-1; D is unresolved. The germline V gene has CDR1 LGHDT and CDR2 YNNKEL (reference sequence). V shed 0 bases and J shed 1 base, with 9 bases lying between them. The CDR3 spans 15 residues. The CDR3 DNA reads TGTGCCAGCAGCCAAGATGGGCAGGCGAACACTGAAGCTTTCTTT. As protein: CASSQDGQANTEAFF.

The chain couples TRBV5-1 to TRBJ1-2; D not resolved. The V gene's germline CDR1 is SGHRS and CDR2 YFSETQ. Trimming cost V 1 base and J 8 bases, with 21 bases left between them. The CDR3 totals 16 residues. The CDR3 spells CASSLSEFSVSAGYTF. The CDR3, as DNA: TGCGCCAGCAGCTTGAGCGAATTTAGTGTGTCGGCCGGCTACACCTTC.

The CDR3 DNA sequence: TGTGCCACCAGTGACTCCCAGATCGATGAGCAGTTCTTC. Its protein is CATSDSQIDEQFF. This rearrangement joins TRBV24-1 to TRBJ2-1, with D hard to call. V lost 4 bases and J lost 8, with 11 bases in between. The CDR3 has 13 residues. From germline, CDR1 is KGHDR and CDR2 SFDVKD.

The chain recombines TRBV5-1 with TRBJ2-5; 7 nucleotides line up with TRBD1. After removal of 0 bases from V and 2 bases from J, the junction contained 4 bases not matched to a gene. CDR1 and CDR2 from the germline V gene are SGHRS and YFSETQ. The CDR3 runs 15 residues. Here the CDR3 reads CASSLDGQAQETQYF. Written as DNA, the CDR3 is TGCGCCAGCAGCTTGGATGGACAGGCACAAGAGACCCAGTACTTC. Looking up the rest from reference TRBV5-1 and TRBJ2-5 gives the full variable domain: KAGVTQTPRYLIKTRGQQVTLSCSPISGHRSVSWYQQTPGQGLQFLFEYFSETQRNKGNFPGRFSGRQFSNSRSEMNVSTLELGDSALYLCASSLDGQAQETQYFGPGTRLLVL.

The chain has TRBV3-1 (or the pseudogene TRBV3-2) and TRBJ1-1; D ambiguous. The V gene lost 4 bases and the J gene lost 3 bases, with 9 bases spanning the gap. Germline V gene sequence: CDR1 LGHDT, CDR2 YNNKEL (reference sequence). The length of the CDR3 is 13 residues. CDR3: CASSLEYDTEAFF. The CDR3 nucleotides read TGTGCCAGCAGCCTAGAATATGACACTGAAGCTTTCTTT.

The table lists this clone with a count of one. This chain joins TRBV18 and TRBJ2-1, with a possible D match to TRBD1 (6 bases). CDR3 length equals 14 residues. V lost 6 bases and J 7 bases, leaving 16 bases between the germline ends. Germline assignment: CDR1 KGHSH and CDR2 LQKENI. CDR3 protein: CASSLLQGSNEQFF. CDR3 in DNA: TGTGCCAGCTCTCTGCTGCAGGGGTCGAATGAGCAGTTCTTC.

The genes are TRBV6-6 and TRBJ1-6; D is possibly TRBD1 (5 bases). CDR1 is MNHNY and CDR2 is SVGAGI in the germline V gene (reference sequence). The CDR3 is 14 residues long. Trimming pared 6 bases from V and 7 bases from J, leaving 13 bases between. The CDR3 DNA sequence: TGTGCCAGCAGCCAGGGATTGGAGAATTCACCCCTCCACTTT. Translation gives CASSQGLENSPLHF.

The rearrangement uses TRBV9 and TRBJ2-5; 7 bases map to TRBD2. This CDR3 comprises 15 residues. V lost 6 bases to trimming and J lost 4 bases; unmatched junction nucleotides: 12. Per the germline V gene, CDR1 is SGDLS and CDR2 is YYNGEE. CDR3 sequence reads: CASTLGGSIPETQYF. DNA of the CDR3: TGTGCCAGCACCCTTGGCGGGAGCATCCCAGAGACCCAGTACTTC.

The V and J genes are TRBV4-1 and TRBJ1-5, with D possibly TRBD1 on 5 matching bases. Trimming removed 0 bases at V and 6 bases at J, with 18 bases between. The germline V gene has CDR1 MGHRA and CDR2 YSYEKL. The CDR3 has 17 amino acids. The CDR3 protein is CASSQDRGGGTAQPQHF. Here the CDR3 DNA reads TGCGCCAGCAGCCAAGATCGGGGGGGAGGCACGGCTCAGCCCCAGCATTTT.

The chain employs TRBV7-8 and TRBJ2-1; 8 bases map to TRBD1. The V gene's germline CDR1 is SGHVS and CDR2 FQNEAQ. After removal of 5 bases from V and 0 bases from J, the junction contained 9 bases not matched to a gene. The CDR3 is 17 residues long. The CDR3 nucleotides are TGTGCCAGCAGCCCCCACGGACAGGGAAGCTCCTACAATGAGCAGTTCTTC. Amino acids: CASSPHGQGSSYNEQFF. The full variable domain, its missing parts supplied by reference TRBV7-8 and TRBJ2-1, is GAGVSQSPRYKVAKRGQDVALRCDPISGHVSLFWYQQALGQGPEFLTYFQNEAQLDKSGLPSDRFFAERPEGSVSTLKIQRTQQEDSAVYLCASSPHGQGSSYNEQFFGPGTRLTVL.

The V gene is TRBV6-2 or TRBV6-3, the J gene TRBJ2-4; the match to TRBD1 covers 8 bases. This CDR3 has 20 amino acids. V lost 5 bases, J lost 0 bases, and 18 bases stayed unmatched. CDR1 MNHEY and CDR2 SVGEGT come from the germline V gene. The CDR3 sequence is CASSTTRVQGENLAKNIQYF. CDR3 nucleotides: TGTGCCAGCAGTACCACTCGCGTACAGGGGGAAAACCTAGCCAAAAACATTCAGTACTTC.

This clone showed up just once. V usage is TRBV30 and J usage is TRBJ1-1; no definite D call. The germline V gene has CDR1 GTSNPN and CDR2 SVGIG (reference sequence). The CDR3 extends over 13 amino acids. Trimming stripped 1 base from V and 1 base from J, with 7 bases between. As DNA, the CDR3 is TGTGCCTGGAGTGGGGCAGCGAACACTGAAGCTTTCTTT. As protein: CAWSGAANTEAFF.

V is TRBV6-5 and J is TRBJ2-3; D is possibly TRBD2 (7 bases). Germline V gives CDR1 MNHEY, CDR2 SVGAGI. Deletions cut 8 bases from V and 2 bases from J, with 14 bases between. The CDR3 is made up of 14 amino acids. CDR3 DNA: TGTGCCAGCGGTCGGGGGGCGTCCACAGATACGCAGTATTTT. Translated, it gives CASGRGASTDTQYF.

V and J are TRBV7-3 and TRBJ1-1; D is unclear. The germline CDR1 and CDR2 sequences are SGHTA and FQGTGA. With 4 bases removed from V and 5 bases from J, the gap between germline ends came to 11 bases. The CDR3 is made up of 13 amino acids. CDR3 nucleotide sequence: TGTGCCAGCAGCTGGTCAATTCGGACTGAAGCTTTCTTT. This gives the protein CASSWSIRTEAFF.

There are a few counts of this clone. V gene TRBV9 combines with J gene TRBJ1-6; D is unclear. The CDR3 has 15 residues. Trimming took off 0 bases at V and 10 bases at J, with 14 bases between the two ends. Looked up from germline, CDR1 is SGDLS and CDR2 is YYNGEE. The CDR3 bases are TGTGCCAGCAGCGTAGCTACCTGGGGAGAGTCACCCCTCCACTTT. As protein: CASSVATWGESPLHF.

CDR3 bases: TGTGCCAGCAGTGACTCGCGGACAGGGAGGGGCTACACCTTC. Translation gives CASSDSRTGRGYTF. The chain has TRBV6-4 and TRBJ1-2, with 8 bases lining up with TRBD1. From germline, CDR1 is MRHNA and CDR2 SNTAGT. This CDR3 contains 14 residues. J lost 8 bases, V lost 0 bases, and 5 bases had no gene match.

This chain uses TRBV7-3 with TRBJ2-1; 7 bases match TRBD1. CDR3 length: 15 residues. Germline CDR1 and CDR2: SGHTA and FQGTGA. After removal of 5 bases from V and 3 bases from J, the junction contained 7 bases not matched to a gene. CDR3 region: CASSATGQYYNEQFF. The CDR3 DNA sequence: TGTGCCAGCAGCGCAACGGGACAGTACTACAATGAGCAGTTCTTC. Full variable domain (outside the CDR3, taken from reference TRBV7-3 and TRBJ2-1): GAGVSQTPSNKVTEKGKYVELRCDPISGHTALYWYRQSLGQGPEFLIYFQGTGAADDSGLPNDRFFAVRPEGSVSTLKIQRTERGDSAVYLCASSATGQYYNEQFFGPGTRLTVL.

The chain combines TRBV5-1 with TRBJ1-2; D remains ambiguous. V lost 0 bases to trimming and J lost 8 bases, with 14 bases between them. CDR1 SGHRS and CDR2 YFSETQ come from the germline V gene. The CDR3 contains 14 residues. CDR3 sequence (DNA): TGCGCCAGCAGCTTGGATCCGGGGTCGTTGGGCTACACCTTC. Amino acids: CASSLDPGSLGYTF.